A selection of T cell receptor beta chains follows, all from one sample in a study of siplizumab effects on memory and regulatory T cells. The table came from immunoSEQ multiplex PCR; TCRdb's copy has only in-frame clones and leaves some out. The sample has about 91,000 clones, over 85% seen once. Sequencing used CD8+ T cells sorted from blood. The receptors were sampled from a human donor in good health. Each CDR3 is given with its conserved first and last residue. The order of the fields is J gene, clone size, D gene, V gene, CDR3 DNA, CDR3 protein. The D gene is left open where the match is weak. Some rows mark clone size as missing; the rest say once, few, many or name a class of expanded clone.

j_gene: TRBJ2-7; abundance: once; d_gene: TRBD2; v_gene: TRBV30; CDR3nt: TGTGCCTGGAGTGTGGCCACTAGCGGATCCTACGAGCAGTACTTC; CDR3aa: CAWSVATSGSYEQYF
j_gene: TRBJ2-7; abundance: -; d_gene: TRBD2; v_gene: TRBV27; CDR3nt: TGTGCCAGCCATGGCGTCGGGGGGGCGTATCCCGAATCGCACTTC; CDR3aa: CASHGVGGAYPESHF
j_gene: TRBJ2-3; abundance: -; d_gene: -; v_gene: TRBV4-1; CDR3nt: TGCGCCAGCAGCGGAATCCTGGGGGGCACAGATACGCAGTATTTT; CDR3aa: CASSGILGGTDTQYF
j_gene: TRBJ2-7; abundance: -; d_gene: TRBD2; v_gene: TRBV5-1; CDR3nt: TGCGCCAGCAGCTGGGGGGGCTCCTACGAGCAGTACTTC; CDR3aa: CASSWGGSYEQYF
j_gene: TRBJ1-1; abundance: -; d_gene: -; v_gene: TRBV30; CDR3nt: TGTGCCTGGAGTGACCCCTGGGGGACTGAAGCTTTCTTT; CDR3aa: CAWSDPWGTEAFF
j_gene: TRBJ2-3; abundance: -; d_gene: -; v_gene: TRBV4-2; CDR3nt: TGTGCCAGCAGCCAAGATGAGGACCATCCCACAGATACGCAGTATTTT; CDR3aa: CASSQDEDHPTDTQYF
j_gene: TRBJ2-7; abundance: -; d_gene: -; v_gene: TRBV7-9; CDR3nt: TGTGCCAGCTCCCCTGGGGGTTACGAGCAGTACTTC; CDR3aa: CASSPGGYEQYF
j_gene: TRBJ2-7; abundance: -; d_gene: -; v_gene: TRBV9; CDR3nt: TGTGCCAGCAGCTTCGGAACAACCTACGAGCAGTACTTC; CDR3aa: CASSFGTTYEQYF
j_gene: TRBJ1-1; abundance: -; d_gene: TRBD1; v_gene: TRBV7-9; CDR3nt: TGTGCCAGCAGCTCAAGCGGACAGGGGAGGACTGAAGCTTTCTTT; CDR3aa: CASSSSGQGRTEAFF
j_gene: TRBJ1-2; abundance: -; d_gene: TRBD1; v_gene: TRBV7-9; CDR3nt: TGTGCCAGCAGCCCACCACACCGGACAGGGGACTATGGCTACACCTTC; CDR3aa: CASSPPHRTGDYGYTF
j_gene: TRBJ2-5; abundance: -; d_gene: -; v_gene: TRBV18; CDR3nt: TGTGCCAGCTCGGATGAGGTTTTGGAGACCCAGTACTTC; CDR3aa: CASSDEVLETQYF
j_gene: TRBJ1-1; abundance: -; d_gene: TRBD1; v_gene: TRBV29-1; CDR3nt: TGCAGCGTTATACAGGGACAGCAGAACACTGAAGCTTTCTTT; CDR3aa: CSVIQGQQNTEAFF
j_gene: TRBJ1-1; abundance: -; d_gene: TRBD1; v_gene: TRBV10-1; CDR3nt: TGCGCCAGCCGGGACAGGGGGCTGACTGAAGCTTTCTTT; CDR3aa: CASRDRGLTEAFF
j_gene: TRBJ1-1; abundance: -; d_gene: -; v_gene: TRBV7-9; CDR3nt: TGTGCCAGCAGCTTAGCGGTCAGTTGGGGGAACACTGAAGCTTTCTTT; CDR3aa: CASSLAVSWGNTEAFF
j_gene: TRBJ2-3; abundance: -; d_gene: TRBD1; v_gene: TRBV4-1; CDR3nt: TGCGCCAGCAGCCCTGGGACAGGGCCAGATACGCAGTATTTT; CDR3aa: CASSPGTGPDTQYF
j_gene: TRBJ1-2; abundance: -; d_gene: TRBD1; v_gene: TRBV9; CDR3nt: TGTGCCAGCAGCTACACAACAGGGGGAGGCTATGGCTACACCTTC; CDR3aa: CASSYTTGGGYGYTF
j_gene: TRBJ1-5; abundance: -; d_gene: -; v_gene: TRBV7-9; CDR3nt: TGTGCCAGCAGCCCAACGGGGTTGGGGCTTCCCCAGCATTTT; CDR3aa: CASSPTGLGLPQHF
j_gene: TRBJ1-1; abundance: -; d_gene: -; v_gene: TRBV4-1; CDR3nt: TGCGCCAGCAGCCAAGAACCTAGGGGGGTAGGCACTGAAGCTTTCTTT; CDR3aa: CASSQEPRGVGTEAFF
j_gene: TRBJ2-1; abundance: -; d_gene: -; v_gene: TRBV5-1; CDR3nt: TGCGCCAGCAGTTTGGCAGGTGCTGAGCAGTTCTTC; CDR3aa: CASSLAGAEQFF
j_gene: TRBJ1-2; abundance: -; d_gene: -; v_gene: TRBV5-1; CDR3nt: TGCGCCAGCAGCTTGAATGACGGCTATGGCTACACCTTC; CDR3aa: CASSLNDGYGYTF
j_gene: TRBJ2-1; abundance: -; d_gene: TRBD2; v_gene: TRBV4-1; CDR3nt: TGCGCCAGCAGCCAAGGACCTAGCGGTTCCTACAATGAGCAGTTCTTC; CDR3aa: CASSQGPSGSYNEQFF
j_gene: TRBJ2-7; abundance: -; d_gene: -; v_gene: TRBV27; CDR3nt: TGTGCCAGCAGTTTGGGGGGGGCGCATTTGTACGAGCAGTACTTC; CDR3aa: CASSLGGAHLYEQYF
j_gene: TRBJ1-4; abundance: -; d_gene: TRBD1; v_gene: TRBV6-5; CDR3nt: TGTGCCAGCAGCCGAGGACAGGCTCTTAATGAAAAACTGTTTTTT; CDR3aa: CASSRGQALNEKLFF
j_gene: TRBJ2-7; abundance: -; d_gene: -; v_gene: TRBV27; CDR3nt: TGTGCCAGCAGTTTATCGGTCGGCAGGCCATGGGAGCAGTACTTC; CDR3aa: CASSLSVGRPWEQYF
j_gene: TRBJ2-1; abundance: -; d_gene: TRBD2; v_gene: TRBV6-1; CDR3nt: TGTGCCAGCAGTGACCTAGCGGAACTAGACAATGAGCAGTTCTTC; CDR3aa: CASSDLAELDNEQFF
j_gene: TRBJ1-1; abundance: -; d_gene: -; v_gene: TRBV5-8; CDR3nt: TGTGCCAGCAGCTTGGGCCCGAACACTGAAGCTTTCTTT; CDR3aa: CASSLGPNTEAFF
j_gene: TRBJ2-2; abundance: -; d_gene: -; v_gene: TRBV9; CDR3nt: TGTGCCAGCAGCGCGGACGGGGGCGCCGGGGAGCTGTTTTTT; CDR3aa: CASSADGGAGELFF
j_gene: TRBJ2-2; abundance: -; d_gene: -; v_gene: TRBV5-1; CDR3nt: TGCGCCAGCAGCCACGGGCGGGCCGGGGAGCTGTTTTTT; CDR3aa: CASSHGRAGELFF
j_gene: TRBJ1-1; abundance: -; d_gene: -; v_gene: TRBV13; CDR3nt: TGTGCCAGCAGCCCAACAGGGAACACTGAAGCTTTCTTT; CDR3aa: CASSPTGNTEAFF
j_gene: TRBJ2-3; abundance: once; d_gene: TRBD1; v_gene: TRBV7-9; CDR3nt: TGTGCCAGCAGCTTAGCATCCGGGACAGGGAGGACAGATACGCAGTATTTT; CDR3aa: CASSLASGTGRTDTQYF
j_gene: TRBJ2-1; abundance: -; d_gene: -; v_gene: TRBV2; CDR3nt: TGTGCCAGCAGTGATCCGGACGTCATAAGCTCCTACAATGAGCAGTTCTTC; CDR3aa: CASSDPDVISSYNEQFF
j_gene: TRBJ2-1; abundance: -; d_gene: TRBD1; v_gene: TRBV10-1; CDR3nt: TGCGCCAGCAGTGGATTACAGGGGTTCGCGAACAATGAGCAGTTCTTC; CDR3aa: CASSGLQGFANNEQFF
j_gene: TRBJ2-1; abundance: -; d_gene: -; v_gene: TRBV7-2; CDR3nt: TGTGCCAGCAGCCCGGACTTGAATGAGCAGTTCTTC; CDR3aa: CASSPDLNEQFF
j_gene: TRBJ2-1; abundance: -; d_gene: TRBD2; v_gene: TRBV29-1; CDR3nt: TGCAGCTTTCGTGGGAGGGTTGGAAATGAGCAGTTCTTC; CDR3aa: CSFRGRVGNEQFF
j_gene: TRBJ2-7; abundance: -; d_gene: TRBD2; v_gene: TRBV7-9; CDR3nt: TGTGCCAGCACCCTGGGGACTAGCGGGAGCCCCTTGGCCGAGCAGTACTTC; CDR3aa: CASTLGTSGSPLAEQYF
j_gene: TRBJ1-3; abundance: -; d_gene: TRBD1; v_gene: TRBV7-9; CDR3nt: TGTGCCAGCAGCTTAGTGGGACAGTCCTCTGGAAACACCATATATTTT; CDR3aa: CASSLVGQSSGNTIYF
j_gene: TRBJ2-7; abundance: -; d_gene: TRBD2; v_gene: TRBV7-9; CDR3nt: TGTGCCAGCAGCCCAGAGGGACTAGCGGGAGAAGGGCAGTACTTC; CDR3aa: CASSPEGLAGEGQYF
j_gene: TRBJ1-5; abundance: few; d_gene: -; v_gene: TRBV7-9; CDR3nt: TGTGCCAGCAGCTTAGGCACCCAGGGATACCAGCCCCAGCATTTT; CDR3aa: CASSLGTQGYQPQHF
j_gene: TRBJ2-5; abundance: -; d_gene: -; v_gene: TRBV6-5; CDR3nt: TGTGCCAGCAGAAAAACCGGGACATTAGAAGAGACCCAGTACTTC; CDR3aa: CASRKTGTLEETQYF
j_gene: TRBJ2-1; abundance: -; d_gene: -; v_gene: TRBV4-1; CDR3nt: TGCGCCAGCAGCCCTGGGGAGTATGAGTTCAATGAGCAGTTCTTC; CDR3aa: CASSPGEYEFNEQFF
j_gene: TRBJ2-3; abundance: -; d_gene: -; v_gene: TRBV7-7; CDR3nt: TGTGCTAGCAGCTTAACTTCGGGGGACACAGATACGCAGTATTTT; CDR3aa: CASSLTSGDTDTQYF
j_gene: TRBJ2-1; abundance: -; d_gene: TRBD2; v_gene: TRBV9; CDR3nt: TGTGCCAGCAGCGTAGGTTTAGCGGGAGCGATGGACAATGAGCAGTTCTTC; CDR3aa: CASSVGLAGAMDNEQFF
j_gene: TRBJ1-2; abundance: -; d_gene: -; v_gene: TRBV6-1; CDR3nt: TGTGCCAGCAGTGACCCCAGCATTGACTATGGCTACACCTTC; CDR3aa: CASSDPSIDYGYTF
j_gene: TRBJ1-1; abundance: few; d_gene: -; v_gene: TRBV6-1; CDR3nt: TGTGCCAGCAGTGAGGCGGGTCTGGGCGTTGGTGAAGCTTTCTTT; CDR3aa: CASSEAGLGVGEAFF
j_gene: TRBJ2-7; abundance: once; d_gene: TRBD1; v_gene: TRBV7-9; CDR3nt: TGTGCCAGCAGCTTGGGGGACAGGGGATACGAGCAGTACTTC; CDR3aa: CASSLGDRGYEQYF
j_gene: TRBJ2-2; abundance: -; d_gene: TRBD2; v_gene: TRBV4-1; CDR3nt: TGCGCCAGCAGGGGACTAGCGGGGGGGAACACCGGGGAGCTGTTTTTT; CDR3aa: CASRGLAGGNTGELFF
j_gene: TRBJ1-5; abundance: -; d_gene: TRBD1; v_gene: TRBV27; CDR3nt: TGTGCCAGCAGTTTAACCGGACAGGGTCCCAATCAGCCCCAGCATTTT; CDR3aa: CASSLTGQGPNQPQHF
j_gene: TRBJ2-1; abundance: -; d_gene: TRBD2; v_gene: TRBV27; CDR3nt: TGTGCCAGCAGTTTACAAGGGACTAGCGGCTACAATGAGCAGTTCTTC; CDR3aa: CASSLQGTSGYNEQFF
j_gene: TRBJ1-5; abundance: -; d_gene: -; v_gene: TRBV4-2; CDR3nt: TGTGCCAGCAGCCCTAGTGGAGTTTTTCAGCCCCAGCATTTT; CDR3aa: CASSPSGVFQPQHF
j_gene: TRBJ2-7; abundance: -; d_gene: -; v_gene: TRBV6-4; CDR3nt: TGTGCCAGGAAGTCGTCGGGGGGCCCATCCTACGAGCAGTACTTC; CDR3aa: CARKSSGGPSYEQYF
j_gene: TRBJ2-1; abundance: -; d_gene: -; v_gene: TRBV4-3; CDR3nt: TGCGCCAGCAGCCAAGATCGTCTAGCCCCCTACAATGAGCAGTTCTTC; CDR3aa: CASSQDRLAPYNEQFF
j_gene: TRBJ1-5; abundance: -; d_gene: -; v_gene: TRBV9; CDR3nt: TGTGCCAGCAGCCCAGAGGGGCGTGCAGGTCAGCCCCAGCATTTT; CDR3aa: CASSPEGRAGQPQHF
j_gene: TRBJ2-1; abundance: -; d_gene: TRBD2; v_gene: TRBV7-8; CDR3nt: TGTGCCAGCAGCTTAGAGGTTCCGGGGGGGCAGGGTGAGCAGTTCTTC; CDR3aa: CASSLEVPGGQGEQFF
j_gene: TRBJ1-5; abundance: -; d_gene: -; v_gene: TRBV27; CDR3nt: TGTGCCAGCAGTTCCCAGGACACGAGCAATCAGCCCCAGCATTTT; CDR3aa: CASSSQDTSNQPQHF